Sequencing of this T cell receptor beta chain was carried out in a study of cytomegalovirus exposure and HLA in healthy donors. In the PCR, 60 Vbeta and 13 Jbeta primers were used. Profiled with immunoSEQ multiplex PCR; TCRdb holds only in-frame clones, not every one. The data contain 150,000 or so clones, over 60% of them singletons. V shed 1 base and J shed 0 bases, with 10 bases lying between them. Per the germline V gene, CDR1 is MGHDK and CDR2 is SYGVNS. CDR3 size: 16 residues. This sequence was found in a woman younger than 45 in good health and CMV-seropositive. This chain joins TRBV25-1 and TRBJ1-5, with D unclear. Sequencing was carried out using PBMCs. CDR3 coding DNA: TGTGCCAGCAGTGAATCTCCCGGGGATAGCAATCAGCCCCAGCATTTT. It encodes CASSESPGDSNQPQHF.